This record concerns one TCR beta chain sequence. These data belong to a study of blood T cell repertoires in COVID-19. Study overall: PBMCs, B-cell-depleted T cells, or T cells were the source of the cDNA or gDNA that made up the material.

Per the study methods: From reference gene primer amplification, estimates of nucleated cell counts were derived. Profiling relied on immunoSEQ multiplex PCR, and the TCRdb table lists in-frame clones only, not all of them. V, J and clone size are those of that table, while D and trimming were read from the DNA. The data contain fewer than 120,000 clones, 75% to 85% of them singletons. The sequenced material came from peripheral blood. The TCR sequence derives from a woman in her sixties or seventies with acute or convalescent COVID-19.

The CDR3 region is CASTPRGANVLTF. The DNA for the CDR3 is TGTGCCAGCACCCCCCGTGGGGCCAACGTCCTGACTTTC. The genes are TRBV27 and TRBJ2-6; no firm D call. CDR1 is MNHEY, CDR2 SMNVEV, per germline (reference sequence). The CDR3 has 13 residues. The germline V and J ends were trimmed by 7 bases and 3 bases, with 7 bases remaining between them.